The 26 T cell receptor beta chains reported below all come from one sample, sequenced in a study of shared T cell receptors in the human thymus. This table comes from immunoSEQ multiplex PCR, and its TCRdb copy is limited to in-frame clones, with some not included. The sample gives 650,000 to 950,000 clones, 70% to 90% of which show up once; approximately 0.01% is in the top ten. This sample was also put to use in a study of human thymus T cells.

The sequencing input was thymocytes. The receptors come from a girl less than two years old with a congenital heart defect.

This sequence joins TRBV5-5 and TRBJ2-5; D is perhaps TRBD1 (5 bases). The germline V gene has CDR1 SGHKS and CDR2 YYEKEE (reference sequence). The CDR3 length is 16 residues. The germline V and J ends were trimmed by 4 bases and 2 bases, with 18 bases remaining between them. CDR3 DNA: TGTGCCAGCAGCCAACCCCCTACCGACAGACAAGAGACCCAGTACTTC. As protein: CASSQPPTDRQETQYF.

In this sample, this clone turned up a few times. The chain has TRBV5-8 and TRBJ2-6; the D is unclear. The CDR3 is 16 amino acids. V lost 0 bases and J 0 bases, leaving 7 bases between the germline ends. Germline values: CDR1 SGHTS, CDR2 YDEGEE. CDR3 in DNA: TGTGCCAGCAGCTTGGAGTGGAGCTCTGGGGCCAACGTCCTGACTTTC. Its translation is CASSLEWSSGANVLTF. The variable domain in full, completed from reference TRBV5-8 and TRBJ2-6, reads EAGVTQSPTHLIKTRGQQATLRCSPISGHTSVYWYQQALGLGLQFLLWYDEGEERNRGNFPPRFSGRQFPNYSSELNVNALELEDSALYLCASSLEWSSGANVLTFGAGSRLTVL.

The rearrangement uses TRBV5-1 and TRBJ2-6, with D maybe TRBD2 (6 bases). The V end was cut by 4 bases, the J end by 0 bases, with 29 bases between. Looked up from germline, CDR1 is SGHRS and CDR2 is YFSETQ. The CDR3 is 22 residues long. The CDR3 is CASSRDCFGAGRMSSGANVLTF. Here the CDR3 DNA reads TGCGCCAGCAGCCGGGACTGTTTTGGAGCGGGCAGAATGAGCTCTGGGGCCAACGTCCTGACTTTC.

The chain recombines TRBV5-6 with TRBJ2-7; TRBD2 aligns across 9 bases. Germline trimming cut 0 bases from V and 0 bases from J; bases unmatched to any gene: 4. The CDR3 is 16 amino acids. Germline V gene data show CDR1 as SGHDT and CDR2 as YYEEEE. CDR3: CASSLVAGASSYEQYF. Written as DNA, the CDR3 is TGTGCCAGCAGCTTGGTAGCGGGGGCGAGCTCCTACGAGCAGTACTTC.

The rearrangement joins TRBV5-6 to TRBJ1-2; possible D gene TRBD1, 5 bases. This CDR3 comprises 14 residues. V lost 1 base and J 6 bases, leaving 13 bases between the germline ends. Germline loops: CDR1 SGHDT, CDR2 YYEEEE. DNA of the CDR3: TGTGCCAGCAGCTTGCTATCCCCGGGGGATGGCTACACCTTC. Translation: CASSLLSPGDGYTF.

This clone was picked up one time. The V gene is TRBV11-2, the J gene TRBJ2-2, with 8 bases aligning to TRBD1. This CDR3 is built from 15 residues. After removal of 5 bases from V and 7 bases from J, the junction contained 9 bases not matched to a gene. Germline loops: CDR1 SGHAT, CDR2 FQNNGV. The CDR3 DNA follows: TGTGCCAGCAGCCTCCGGACAGGGAAAGGCGGGGAGCTGTTTTTT. Translating gives CASSLRTGKGGELFF.

J is TRBJ1-2 and V is TRBV29-1; 8 bases match TRBD1. The CDR3 loop spans 16 amino acids. Germline loops: CDR1 SQVTM, CDR2 ANQGSEA. The CDR3 is CGSNDIPLQGAGGYTF. The DNA for the CDR3 is TGCGGTTCCAACGACATACCCCTGCAGGGGGCCGGGGGCTACACCTTC. Together with reference TRBV29-1 and TRBJ1-2, the CDR3 gives the full variable domain: SAVISQKPSRDICQRGTSLTIQCQVDSQVTMMFWYRQQPGQSLTLIATANQGSEATYESGFVIDKFPISRPNLTFSTLTVSNMSPEDSSIYLCGSNDIPLQGAGGYTFGSGTRLTVV.

The chain employs TRBV5-1 and TRBJ1-6; D call uncertain. The CDR3 covers 14 residues. The ends were cut back, 5 bases at V and 7 bases at J, with 13 bases in the middle. Germline loops: CDR1 SGHRS, CDR2 YFSETQ. The CDR3 sequence: CASRAPRENSPLHF. The CDR3 DNA reads as TGCGCCAGCAGGGCGCCCCGGGAAAATTCACCCCTCCACTTT.

CDR3 amino acids: CASSFPPDRSVPGELFF. The CDR3 DNA reads TGTGCCAGCAGCTTCCCGCCCGACAGGAGTGTTCCCGGGGAGCTGTTTTTT. V usage is TRBV7-9 and J usage is TRBJ2-2; possibly TRBD1 for D (6 bases). Germline V gene lookup returns CDR1 SEHNR and CDR2 FQNEAQ (reference sequence). Trimming shortened V by 3 bases and J by 6 bases, and 20 bases separated the two germline ends. This CDR3 comprises 17 residues.

This clone was seen more than once but under ten times. This chain connects TRBV27 to TRBJ2-6, with D tentatively TRBD2 (5 bases). This CDR3 is 15 amino acids long. Germline V lookup: CDR1 MNHEY, CDR2 SMNVEV (reference sequence). V lost 4 bases and J lost 2, with 9 bases in between. DNA of the CDR3: TGTGCCAGCAGTTCCGCGGGTGCTGGGGCCAACGTCCTGACTTTC. The encoded protein is CASSSAGAGANVLTF.

In nucleotides, the CDR3 is TGTGCCAGTAAAAGGGTCAGGGCATACAATTCACCCCTCCACTTT. Translating it yields CASKRVRAYNSPLHF. This chain joins TRBV19 and TRBJ1-6; weak D call: TRBD1 (5 bases). This CDR3 region has 15 residues. Germline CDR1 and CDR2: LNHDA and SQIVND (reference sequence). V was shortened by 7 bases and J by 7 bases, with 17 bases between the two germline ends.

This chain connects TRBV9 to TRBJ1-1; 7 bases are a match to TRBD1. V trimming: 3 bases; J trimming: 3 bases; junction bases outside the gene matches: 8. The CDR3 loop spans 15 amino acids. Germline V gene data show CDR1 as SGDLS and CDR2 as YYNGEE. CDR3 sequence: CASSEKDRDHTEAFF. The CDR3 DNA reads as TGTGCCAGCAGCGAAAAAGACAGGGACCACACTGAAGCTTTCTTT.

This chain connects TRBV29-1 to TRBJ2-2; D unclear. Germline CDR1 SQVTM, CDR2 ANQGSEA. This CDR3 contains 15 residues. V dropped 0 bases and J dropped 5 bases, with 13 bases sitting between them. CDR3 nucleotide sequence: TGCAGCGTTGAAGATCAGGATACACGGACCGGGGAGCTGTTTTTT. Translated, it gives CSVEDQDTRTGELFF.

The chain links TRBV5-1 to TRBJ1-4; D possibly corresponds to TRBD1 (5 bases). Trimming pared 0 bases from V and 7 bases from J, leaving 19 bases between. CDR3 length: 17 residues. Germline V lookup: CDR1 SGHRS, CDR2 YFSETQ. CDR3 bases: TGCGCCAGCAGCTTGGGGACCCTGCAGGGATGGGGTGAAAAACTGTTTTTT. Translation: CASSLGTLQGWGEKLFF.

The rearrangement joins TRBV5-1 to TRBJ2-1; D possibly corresponds to TRBD2 (7 bases). From germline, CDR1 is SGHRS and CDR2 YFSETQ. The CDR3 has 21 amino acids. V was cut by 3 bases and J by 1 base, with 29 bases left in between. CDR3 sequence: CASSSSDGGGHWNWSYNEQFF. Written as DNA, the CDR3 is TGCGCCAGCAGCTCATCTGATGGGGGGGGCCATTGGAATTGGTCCTACAATGAGCAGTTCTTC.

V is TRBV28 and J is TRBJ1-6; no clear D gene. V was trimmed by 5 bases and J by 6 bases, leaving 23 bases between them. The germline CDR1 and CDR2 sequences are MDHEN and SYDVKM. This CDR3 has 18 residues. The CDR3 DNA reads as TGTGCCAGCAGTCAAAGGGAGGACCGTTGGGTTGTTAATTCACCCCTCCACTTT. Its protein product is CASSQREDRWVVNSPLHF.

This clone occurred a few times. The chain is built from TRBV6-1 and TRBJ1-2, with a possible D match to TRBD1 (6 bases). V lost 7 bases and J lost 6, with 18 bases in between. The germline CDR1 and CDR2 sequences are MNHNS and SASEGT. The CDR3 length is 14 residues. The CDR3 region has the DNA TGTGCCAGCACACCAAGGTACAGGGAGAATGGCTACACCTTC. It is translated as CASTPRYRENGYTF.

About this clone itself: At the DNA level, this CDR3 is encoded by other sequences in the same sample as well. J is TRBJ1-5 and V is TRBV9, with D unresolved. The CDR3 is made up of 14 amino acids. Trimming shortened V by 0 bases and J by 0 bases, and 4 bases separated the two germline ends. Germline CDR1 SGDLS, CDR2 YYNGEE. The DNA of the CDR3 is TGTGCCAGCAGCGTAGGCGGTAGCAATCAGCCCCAGCATTTT. Translation gives CASSVGGSNQPQHF. The whole variable domain, filled in from reference TRBV9 and TRBJ1-5, reads DSGVTQTPKHLITATGQRVTLRCSPRSGDLSVYWYQQSLDQGLQFLIQYYNGEERAKGNILERFSAQQFPDLHSELNLSSLELGDSALYFCASSVGGSNQPQHFGDGTRLSIL.

The V call is TRBV4-3, the J call TRBJ2-3; a weak D match, TRBD1 (5 bases). Germline assignment: CDR1 LGHNA and CDR2 YSLEER. The V end lost 4 bases, the J end lost 0 bases, and 23 bases lay between the germline ends. CDR3 length: 19 amino acids. CDR3 protein: CASSPSDTKRPISTDTQYF. The CDR3 DNA is TGCGCCAGCAGCCCCTCGGACACGAAACGGCCCATAAGCACAGATACGCAGTATTTT.

This chain uses TRBV28 with TRBJ1-1; D is unresolved. This CDR3 contains 15 residues. Germline CDR1 MDHEN, CDR2 SYDVKM. V lost 6 bases to trimming and J lost 7 bases, with 21 bases between them. In DNA, the CDR3 is TGTGCCAGCAGGGGAGAGCCGGGTCACATGGGTGAAGCTTTCTTT. This codes for CASRGEPGHMGEAFF.

The chain combines TRBV2 with TRBJ1-2; D is perhaps TRBD1 (5 bases). In germline, CDR1 is SNHLY, CDR2 FYNNEI. V was clipped by 6 bases and J by 4 bases, with 9 bases between them. The CDR3 has 12 residues. The CDR3 DNA is TGTGCCAGCAGGGACAACACCTATGGCTACACCTTC. Encoded protein: CASRDNTYGYTF.

The chain uses TRBV28 and TRBJ2-7, with 8 bases lining up with TRBD1. The CDR3 extends over 18 amino acids. Germline V lookup: CDR1 MDHEN, CDR2 SYDVKM. V was pared by 4 bases and J by 3 bases, with 17 bases of the junction left unmatched. The CDR3 spells CASSSNLADRGDNYEQYF. The DNA of the CDR3 is TGTGCCAGCAGTTCTAACCTCGCTGACAGGGGCGATAACTACGAGCAGTACTTC.

The rearrangement joins TRBV7-2 to TRBJ1-1; D gene unclear. The CDR3 extends over 14 amino acids. Per the germline V gene, CDR1 is SGHTA and CDR2 is FQGNSA. Trimming removed 4 bases from V and 2 bases from J, with 11 bases in between. CDR3 region: CASSSQAGNTEAFF. For the CDR3, the DNA is TGTGCCAGCAGCTCCCAGGCGGGAAACACTGAAGCTTTCTTT.

The chain carries TRBV15 and TRBJ2-5; the match to TRBD2 covers 13 bases. The CDR3 totals 20 residues. Looked up from germline, CDR1 is LNHNV and CDR2 is YYDKDF (reference sequence). The trim removed 1 base at V and 4 bases at J, leaving 15 bases unmatched. CDR3 protein: CATSRGIRLAGGPSRETQYF. The CDR3 bases are TGTGCCACCAGCAGAGGTATTAGACTAGCGGGGGGCCCTTCGCGAGAGACCCAGTACTTC.

J is TRBJ1-2 and V is TRBV12-5, with D perhaps matching TRBD1 (5 bases). CDR1 LGHNT and CDR2 FRNRAP come from the germline V gene. The CDR3 has 18 amino acids. V shed 1 base and J shed 7 bases, with 25 bases lying between them. The CDR3 region is CASGLAYPPLSREVGYTF. CDR3 nucleotide sequence: TGTGCTAGTGGTTTGGCATACCCACCCCTGAGCAGGGAGGTTGGCTACACCTTC.

The chain carries TRBV10-2 and TRBJ2-2; 16 nucleotides align to TRBD2. This CDR3 is 19 amino acids long. Per germline, CDR1 WSHSY and CDR2 SAAADI. V was clipped by 4 bases and J by 1 base; unmatched bases: 6. In nucleotides, the CDR3 is TGCGCCAGCAGTGGAAAGGGACTAGCGGGGGGGGAGAACACCGGGGAGCTGTTTTTT. Translated, it gives CASSGKGLAGGENTGELFF.